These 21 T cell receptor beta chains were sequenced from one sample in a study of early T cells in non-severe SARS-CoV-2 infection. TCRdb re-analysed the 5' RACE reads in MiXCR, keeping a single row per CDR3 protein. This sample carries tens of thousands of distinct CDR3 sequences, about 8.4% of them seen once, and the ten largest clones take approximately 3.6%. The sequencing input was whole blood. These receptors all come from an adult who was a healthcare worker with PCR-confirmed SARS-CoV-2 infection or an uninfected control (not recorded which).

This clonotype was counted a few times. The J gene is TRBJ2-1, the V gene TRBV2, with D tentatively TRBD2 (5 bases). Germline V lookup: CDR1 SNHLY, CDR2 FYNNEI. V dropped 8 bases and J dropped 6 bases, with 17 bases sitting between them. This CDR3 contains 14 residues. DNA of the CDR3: TGTGCCAGCCTAGCCGGGCCCCCCGCCAATGAGCAGTTCTTC. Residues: CASLAGPPANEQFF.

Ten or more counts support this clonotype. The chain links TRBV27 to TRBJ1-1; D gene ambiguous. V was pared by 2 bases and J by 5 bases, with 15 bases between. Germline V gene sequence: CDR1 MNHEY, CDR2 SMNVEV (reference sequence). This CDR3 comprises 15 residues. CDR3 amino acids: CASSLNSGVSTEAFF. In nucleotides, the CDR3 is TGTGCCAGCAGTTTAAACTCCGGGGTTAGTACTGAAGCTTTCTTT.

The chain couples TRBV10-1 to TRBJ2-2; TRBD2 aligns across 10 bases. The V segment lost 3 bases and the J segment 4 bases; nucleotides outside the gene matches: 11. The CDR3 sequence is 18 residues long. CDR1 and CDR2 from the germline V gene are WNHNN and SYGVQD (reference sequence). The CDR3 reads CASSDRAGGPMGTGELFF. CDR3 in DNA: TGCGCCAGCAGTGACCGAGCGGGAGGGCCAATGGGCACCGGGGAGCTGTTTTTT.

The CDR3 DNA follows: TGTGCCAGCAGTGAAGAACAGCCAGAGCAGTACTTC. Translating it yields CASSEEQPEQYF. This chain joins TRBV2 and TRBJ2-7; D is ambiguous. The CDR3 loop spans 12 amino acids. Germline assignment: CDR1 SNHLY and CDR2 FYNNEI. Deletions cut 1 base from V and 7 bases from J, with 8 bases between.

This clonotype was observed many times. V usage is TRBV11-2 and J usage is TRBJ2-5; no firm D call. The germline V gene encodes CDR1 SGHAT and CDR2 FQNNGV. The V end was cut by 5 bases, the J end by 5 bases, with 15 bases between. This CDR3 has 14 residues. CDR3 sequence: CASSAYSSGETQYF. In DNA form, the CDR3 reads TGTGCCAGCAGCGCCTATTCGAGTGGGGAGACCCAGTACTTC.

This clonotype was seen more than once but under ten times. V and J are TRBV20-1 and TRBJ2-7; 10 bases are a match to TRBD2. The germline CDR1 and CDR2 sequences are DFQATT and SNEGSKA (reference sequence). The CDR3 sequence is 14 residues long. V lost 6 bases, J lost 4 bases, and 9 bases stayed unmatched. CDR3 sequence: CSASPSGSRYEQYF. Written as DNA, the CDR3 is TGCAGTGCCTCCCCTAGCGGGAGCAGGTACGAGCAGTACTTC.

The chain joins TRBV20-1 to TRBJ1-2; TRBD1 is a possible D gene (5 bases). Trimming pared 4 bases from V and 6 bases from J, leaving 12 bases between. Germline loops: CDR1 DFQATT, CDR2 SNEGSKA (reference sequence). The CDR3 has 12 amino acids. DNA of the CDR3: TGCAGTGCTACTCAGACGGGGGATGGCTACACCTTC. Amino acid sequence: CSATQTGDGYTF.

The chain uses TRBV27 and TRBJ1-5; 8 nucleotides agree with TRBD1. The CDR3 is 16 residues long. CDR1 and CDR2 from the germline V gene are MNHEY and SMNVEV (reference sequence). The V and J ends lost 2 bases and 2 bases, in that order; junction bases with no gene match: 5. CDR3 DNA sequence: TGTGCCAGCAGTTTAGGACAGGGCGGGGGCAATCAGCCCCAGCATTTT. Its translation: CASSLGQGGGNQPQHF.

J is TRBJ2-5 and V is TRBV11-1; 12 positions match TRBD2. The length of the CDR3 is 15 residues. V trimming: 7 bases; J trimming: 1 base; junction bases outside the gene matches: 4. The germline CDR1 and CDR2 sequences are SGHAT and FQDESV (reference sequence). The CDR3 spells CASTSSGRVQETQYF. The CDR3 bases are TGTGCCAGCACCTCTAGCGGGAGGGTCCAAGAGACCCAGTACTTC.

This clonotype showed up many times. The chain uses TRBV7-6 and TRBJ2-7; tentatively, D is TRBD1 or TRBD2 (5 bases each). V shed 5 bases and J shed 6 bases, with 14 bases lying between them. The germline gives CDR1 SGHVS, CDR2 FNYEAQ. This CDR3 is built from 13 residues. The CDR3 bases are TGTGCCAGCAGCCCTGGGGGACGGACCGAGCAGTACTTC. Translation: CASSPGGRTEQYF.

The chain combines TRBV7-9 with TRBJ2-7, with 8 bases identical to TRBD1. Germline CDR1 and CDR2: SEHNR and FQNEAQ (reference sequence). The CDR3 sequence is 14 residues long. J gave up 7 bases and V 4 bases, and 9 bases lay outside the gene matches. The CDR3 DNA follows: TGTGCCAGCAGCTGGACAGGGTTTTACGTGGAGCAGTACTTC. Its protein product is CASSWTGFYVEQYF. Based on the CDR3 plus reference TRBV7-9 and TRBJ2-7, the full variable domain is DTGVSQNPRHKITKRGQNVTFRCDPISEHNRLYWYRQTLGQGPEFLTYFQNEAQLEKSRLLSDRFSAERPKGSFSTLEIQRTEQGDSAMYLCASSWTGFYVEQYFGPGTRLTVT.

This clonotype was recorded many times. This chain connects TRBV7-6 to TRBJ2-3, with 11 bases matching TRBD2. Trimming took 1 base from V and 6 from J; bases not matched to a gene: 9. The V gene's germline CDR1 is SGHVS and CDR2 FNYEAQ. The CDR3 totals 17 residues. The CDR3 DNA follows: TGTGCCAGCAGCTTAGGCACTAGCGGGGGAGCCGCCGATACGCAGTATTTT. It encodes CASSLGTSGGAADTQYF.

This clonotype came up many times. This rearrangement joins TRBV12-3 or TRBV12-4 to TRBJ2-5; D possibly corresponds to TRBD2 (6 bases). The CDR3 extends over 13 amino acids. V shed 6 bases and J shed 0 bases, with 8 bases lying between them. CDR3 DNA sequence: TGTGCCAGCAGCCGGGACTACCAAGAGACCCAGTACTTC. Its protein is CASSRDYQETQYF.

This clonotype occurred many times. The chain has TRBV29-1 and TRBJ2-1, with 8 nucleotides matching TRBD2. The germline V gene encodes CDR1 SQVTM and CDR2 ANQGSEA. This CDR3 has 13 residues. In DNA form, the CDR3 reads TGCACCTGCCGGCGGGAGGCCTACAATGAGCAGTTCTTC. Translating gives CTCRREAYNEQFF.

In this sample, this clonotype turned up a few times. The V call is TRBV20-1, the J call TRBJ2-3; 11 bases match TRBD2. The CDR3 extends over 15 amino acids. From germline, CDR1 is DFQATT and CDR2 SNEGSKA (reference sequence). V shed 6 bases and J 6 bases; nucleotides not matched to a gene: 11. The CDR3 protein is CSAPVAGGPADTQYF. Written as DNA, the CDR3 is TGCAGTGCCCCGGTAGCGGGAGGGCCGGCGGATACGCAGTATTTT.

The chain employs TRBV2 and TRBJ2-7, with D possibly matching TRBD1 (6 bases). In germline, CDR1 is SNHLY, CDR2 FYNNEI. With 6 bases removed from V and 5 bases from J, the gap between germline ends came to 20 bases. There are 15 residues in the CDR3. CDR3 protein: CASRGRQELGHEQYF. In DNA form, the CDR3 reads TGTGCCAGCAGGGGCCGACAGGAACTCGGGCACGAGCAGTACTTC.

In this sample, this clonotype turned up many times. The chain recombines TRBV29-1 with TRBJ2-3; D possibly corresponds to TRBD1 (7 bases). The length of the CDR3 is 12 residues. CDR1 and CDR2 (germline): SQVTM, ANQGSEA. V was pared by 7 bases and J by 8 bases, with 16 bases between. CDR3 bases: TGCAGCGCCACGCGGGACAGTGGTACGCAGTATTTT. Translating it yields CSATRDSGTQYF.

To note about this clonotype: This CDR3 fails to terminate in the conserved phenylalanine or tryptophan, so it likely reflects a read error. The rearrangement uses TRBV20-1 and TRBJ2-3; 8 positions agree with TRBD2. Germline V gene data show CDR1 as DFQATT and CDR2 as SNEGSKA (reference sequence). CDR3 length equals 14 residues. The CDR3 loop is CSEDSGTRGDTQYL. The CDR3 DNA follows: TGCAGCGAAGATAGCGGGACCAGGGGAGATACGCAGTATCTT.

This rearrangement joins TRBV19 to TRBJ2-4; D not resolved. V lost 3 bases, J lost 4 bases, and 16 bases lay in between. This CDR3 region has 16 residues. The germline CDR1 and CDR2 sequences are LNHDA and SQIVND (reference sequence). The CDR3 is CASSMKDLRTKNIQYF. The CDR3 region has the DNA TGTGCCAGTAGTATGAAGGACCTTCGCACTAAAAACATTCAGTACTTC.

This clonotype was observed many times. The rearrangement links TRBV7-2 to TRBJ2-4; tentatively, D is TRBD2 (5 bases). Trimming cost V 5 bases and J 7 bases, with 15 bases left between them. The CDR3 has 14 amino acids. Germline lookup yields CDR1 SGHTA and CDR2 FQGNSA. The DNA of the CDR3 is TGTGCCAGCAGCATGGATCAGCGGAGCAACATTCAGTACTTC. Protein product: CASSMDQRSNIQYF.

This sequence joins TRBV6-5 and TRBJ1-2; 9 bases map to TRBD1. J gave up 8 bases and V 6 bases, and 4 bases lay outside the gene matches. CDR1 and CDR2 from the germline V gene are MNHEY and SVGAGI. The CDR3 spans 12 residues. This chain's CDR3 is CASSRGQGGYTF. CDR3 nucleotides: TGTGCCAGCAGCCGAGGACAGGGGGGCTACACCTTC.